This record covers a single T cell receptor beta chain. Here immunoSEQ multiplex PCR was the method, and the copy in TCRdb shows in-frame clones only, minus some. Of some 270,000 clones in the sample, 70% to 90% were seen once. The sample comes from a study of blood T cell repertoires in COVID-19. About the research overall: Both acute and convalescent COVID-19 samples were obtained from the United States, Italy and Spain. PBMCs, B-cell-depleted T cells, or T cells provided the cDNA or gDNA that made up the material.

The CDR3 extends over 15 amino acids. The germline V gene encodes CDR1 LGHNT and CDR2 FRNRAP. V was pared by 3 bases and J by 0 bases, with 9 bases between. Material for sequencing was PBMCs or T cells enriched from blood (not recorded which). This rearrangement joins TRBV12-5 to TRBJ1-3; no clear D gene. The sequence was obtained from a woman in her forties or fifties who had been exposed to COVID-19. For the CDR3, the DNA is TGTGCTAGTGGTTTACGGTACCCCTCTGGAAACACCATATATTTT. Translating gives CASGLRYPSGNTIYF.